These 14 T cell receptor beta chains originate from one sample sequenced in a study of a mutant IDH1 vaccine in newly diagnosed glioma. Regarding time point: week 23, last vaccination. In every dose of vaccine, 300 ug of mutant IDH1 20-mer peptide was given alongside topical imiquimod. TCRdb keeps only in-frame clones here, not all; method: immunoSEQ multiplex PCR. The top ten clones hold 1.3% to 1.5% of a sample with about 56,000 clones, about 90% of them seen once. No antigen has been assigned to these receptors. Material: PBMCs, obtained from a glioma patient whose treatment included an IDH1 peptide vaccine. These receptors all stem from a man aged 40-49 years with glioma.

V and J are TRBV6-5 and TRBJ1-2; tentative D call: TRBD1 (6 bases). V was pared by 7 bases and J by 6 bases, with 12 bases between. CDR1 is MNHEY, CDR2 SVGAGI, per germline. This CDR3 has 12 amino acids. The CDR3 region is CASKEGGHGYTF. The CDR3 DNA reads TGTGCCAGCAAGGAAGGGGGGCATGGCTACACCTTC.

V is TRBV7-6 and J is TRBJ2-1; 9 nucleotides agree with TRBD2. The CDR3 contains 15 residues. Trimming at V came to 4 bases and at J to 9 bases, leaving 10 bases not matched to a gene. In germline, CDR1 is SGHVS, CDR2 FNYEAQ. CDR3 amino acids: CASSSYSGRGGEQFF. As DNA, the CDR3 is TGTGCCAGCAGCTCGTATAGCGGGAGAGGGGGTGAGCAGTTCTTC. The full variable domain, completed using reference TRBV7-6 and TRBJ2-1, is GAGVSQSPRYKVTKRGQDVALRCDPISGHVSLYWYRQALGQGPEFLTYFNYEAQQDKSGLPNDRFSAERPEGSISTLTIQRTEQRDSAMYRCASSSYSGRGGEQFFGPGTRLTVL.

This chain uses TRBV6-4 with TRBJ1-2; 10 positions agree with TRBD1. The CDR3 spans 16 residues. Trimming took 3 bases from V and 4 from J; bases not matched to a gene: 8. The germline V gene has CDR1 MRHNA and CDR2 SNTAGT. In nucleotides, the CDR3 is TGTGCCAGCAGTGAAACCCCGGGGACAGGGGTCTATGGCTACACCTTC. This sequence encodes CASSETPGTGVYGYTF.

The chain employs TRBV5-4 and TRBJ2-4; 7 bases agree with TRBD1. V shed 5 bases, J shed 5 bases, and the junction held 4 bases outside the gene matches. Germline CDR1 SGHNT, CDR2 YYREEE (reference sequence). The CDR3 extends over 13 amino acids. CDR3 protein: CASSIDRENIQYF. The DNA of the CDR3 is TGTGCCAGCAGTATCGACAGGGAAAACATTCAGTACTTC.

This clone was counted once. J is TRBJ1-3 and V is TRBV7-9; TRBD1 might be the D (6 bases). V lost 2 bases to trimming and J lost 4 bases, with 12 bases between them. The CDR3 is 15 amino acids. Germline loops: CDR1 SEHNR, CDR2 FQNEAQ (reference sequence). CDR3 DNA: TGTGCCAGCAGCTTACGGTCAGGGGTAGGAAACACCATATATTTT. As protein: CASSLRSGVGNTIYF. Based on the CDR3 plus reference TRBV7-9 and TRBJ1-3, the full variable domain is DTGVSQNPRHKITKRGQNVTFRCDPISEHNRLYWYRQTLGQGPEFLTYFQNEAQLEKSRLLSDRFSAERPKGSFSTLEIQRTEQGDSAMYLCASSLRSGVGNTIYFGEGSWLTVV.

The rearrangement links TRBV10-1 to TRBJ2-7; D is undetermined. Deletions cut 0 bases from V and 2 bases from J, with 14 bases between. This CDR3 has 16 residues. The germline gives CDR1 WNHNN, CDR2 SYGVQD (reference sequence). This CDR3 is CASSESDGHPAYEQYF. DNA of the CDR3: TGCGCCAGCAGTGAGTCTGATGGGCACCCGGCCTACGAGCAGTACTTC.

The rearrangement uses TRBV5-4 and TRBJ2-5; D ambiguous. The V and J ends lost 4 bases and 2 bases respectively, with 12 bases between them. Per the germline V gene, CDR1 is SGHNT and CDR2 is YYREEE (reference sequence). CDR3 size: 14 residues. In DNA form, the CDR3 reads TGTGCCAGCAGCCCCCGTCTCCAGCAAGAGACCCAGTACTTC. Protein: CASSPRLQQETQYF. Together with reference TRBV5-4 and TRBJ2-5, the CDR3 gives the full variable domain: ETGVTQSPTHLIKTRGQQVTLRCSSQSGHNTVSWYQQALGQGPQFIFQYYREEENGRGNFPPRFSGLQFPNYSSELNVNALELDDSALYLCASSPRLQQETQYFGPGTRLLVL.

The rearrangement uses TRBV6-6 and TRBJ2-1; 8 positions match TRBD2. V lost 6 bases, J lost 9 bases, and 10 bases stayed unmatched. CDR1 and CDR2 (germline): MNHNY, SVGAGI (reference sequence). The CDR3 extends over 14 amino acids. The CDR3 is CASSVPGLGIEQFF. In DNA, the CDR3 is TGTGCCAGCAGCGTACCGGGACTAGGTATTGAGCAGTTCTTC.

The CDR3: CASSLTPSYGYTF. The CDR3 DNA reads as TGTGCCAGCAGCCTGACACCCTCCTATGGCTACACCTTC. The rearrangement links TRBV6-4 to TRBJ1-2; D gene unclear. CDR1 is MRHNA and CDR2 is SNTAGT in the germline V gene. The CDR3 length is 13 residues. Trimming cost V 6 bases and J 4 bases, with 12 bases left between them.

The chain has TRBV12-5 and TRBJ2-2, with 9 nucleotides matching TRBD1. Germline V gene sequence: CDR1 LGHNT, CDR2 FRNRAP. J was trimmed by 8 bases and V by 4 bases; bases with no gene match: 11. This CDR3 is 16 amino acids long. The CDR3 here is CASGSLTGTGLGELFF. CDR3 sequence (DNA): TGTGCTAGTGGTTCGTTAACCGGGACAGGGTTAGGGGAGCTGTTTTTT.

The chain employs TRBV25-1 and TRBJ2-7, with D possibly being TRBD2 (6 bases). Germline-derived CDR1 and CDR2 are MGHDK and SYGVNS. V gave up 3 bases and J gave up 10 bases, with 13 bases separating them. The CDR3 spans 12 residues. The CDR3 region is CASSDLERVQYF. CDR3 in DNA: TGTGCCAGCAGTGACTTAGAGCGGGTCCAGTACTTC.

This rearrangement joins TRBV9 to TRBJ1-2; D is unclear. The germline CDR1 and CDR2 sequences are SGDLS and YYNGEE. CDR3 size: 15 residues. V gave up 4 bases and J gave up 4 bases, with 17 bases separating them. CDR3 nucleotides: TGTGCCAGCAGCCCCTCCCCCTCGGTCCGCTATGGCTACACCTTC. Amino acids: CASSPSPSVRYGYTF.

The chain combines TRBV6-5 with TRBJ1-4; no clear D. This CDR3 comprises 13 residues. V was shortened by 9 bases and J by 0 bases, with 8 bases between the two germline ends. The germline CDR1 and CDR2 sequences are MNHEY and SVGAGI. CDR3 protein: CASSIATNEKLFF. In DNA, the CDR3 is TGTGCCAGTTCGATTGCAACTAATGAAAAACTGTTTTTT.

This sequence joins TRBV15 and TRBJ2-1, with TRBD2 matching 8 bases. V shed 8 bases, J shed 0 bases, and the junction held 12 bases outside the gene matches. Germline CDR1 reads LNHNV; CDR2 reads YYDKDF (reference sequence). CDR3 size: 17 residues. CDR3 region: CATGASGSKYSYNEQFF. CDR3 nucleotides: TGTGCCACCGGTGCTAGCGGGTCAAAATACTCCTACAATGAGCAGTTCTTC.